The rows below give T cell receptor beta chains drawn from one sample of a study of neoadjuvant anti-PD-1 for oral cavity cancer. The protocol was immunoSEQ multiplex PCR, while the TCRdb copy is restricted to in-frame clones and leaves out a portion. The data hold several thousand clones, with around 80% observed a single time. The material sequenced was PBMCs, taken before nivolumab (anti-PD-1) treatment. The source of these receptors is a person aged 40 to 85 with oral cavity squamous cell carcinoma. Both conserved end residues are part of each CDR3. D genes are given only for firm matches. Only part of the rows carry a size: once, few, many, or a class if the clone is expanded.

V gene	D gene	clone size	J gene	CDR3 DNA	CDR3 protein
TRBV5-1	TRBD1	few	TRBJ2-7	TGCGCCAGCAGGGGTGGGACAGGGTCGGACTACGAGCAGTACTTC	CASRGGTGSDYEQYF
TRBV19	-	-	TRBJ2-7	TGTGCCAGTTCTAGTGCAGGAGCCTACGAGCAGTACTTC	CASSSAGAYEQYF
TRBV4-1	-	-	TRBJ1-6	TGCGCCAGCAGCCAAGGTCAGATCAATTCACCCCTCCACTTT	CASSQGQINSPLHF
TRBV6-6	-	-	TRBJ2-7	TGTGCCAGCAGACCGGACATCTACGAGCAGTACTTC	CASRPDIYEQYF
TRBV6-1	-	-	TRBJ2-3	TGTGCCAGCGGTGCGATGGGGGGTCATTCGCCAGATACGCAGTATTTT	CASGAMGGHSPDTQYF
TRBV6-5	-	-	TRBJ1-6	TGTGCCAGCAGTCAAACGACAGCTTTCTATTCACCCCTCCACTTT	CASSQTTAFYSPLHF
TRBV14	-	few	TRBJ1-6	TGTGCCAGCAGCCAATACGCAGCTACCTATAATTCACCCCTCCACTTT	CASSQYAATYNSPLHF
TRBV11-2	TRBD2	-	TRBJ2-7	TGTGCCAGCAGCACAATCACTAGCGGGGTCTACGAGCAGTACTTC	CASSTITSGVYEQYF
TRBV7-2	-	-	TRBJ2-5	TGTGCCAGCAGCTTAGTGGGGGGCGGAGAGACCCAGTACTTC	CASSLVGGGETQYF
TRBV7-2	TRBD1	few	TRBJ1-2	TGTGCCAGCAGCCCTCGGACAGGCCAGGTGTATGGCTACACCTTC	CASSPRTGQVYGYTF
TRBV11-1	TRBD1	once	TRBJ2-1	TGTGCCAGCAGCGTTAGTTGGGACAGGGGGTCAATTGAGCAGTTCTTC	CASSVSWDRGSIEQFF
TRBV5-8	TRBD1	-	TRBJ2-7	TGTGCCAGCAGCTCAGACAGGACAGGAGTCTACGAGCAGTACTTC	CASSSDRTGVYEQYF
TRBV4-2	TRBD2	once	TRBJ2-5	TGTGCCAGCAGCCAAGAAGGTCTAGCGGAGGGAGAGACCCAGTACTTC	CASSQEGLAEGETQYF
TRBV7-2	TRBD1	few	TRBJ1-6	TGTGCCAGCAGCTTAGGAGGGACAGGCTCCAATTCACCCCTCCACTTT	CASSLGGTGSNSPLHF
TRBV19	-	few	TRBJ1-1	TGTGCCAGTAGTATAAACCGTCGGAACACTGAAGCTTTCTTT	CASSINRRNTEAFF
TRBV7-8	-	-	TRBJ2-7	TGTGCCAGCAGCCCTATACGTCAACGGGCCGCCTACGAGCAGTACTTC	CASSPIRQRAAYEQYF
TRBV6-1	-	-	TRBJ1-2	TGTGCCAGCAGTGAAGGGGGGCAGATGAATGGCTACACCTTC	CASSEGGQMNGYTF
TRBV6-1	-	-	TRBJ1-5	TGTGCCAGCACCTTAGAACGCAATCAGCCCCAGCATTTT	CASTLERNQPQHF
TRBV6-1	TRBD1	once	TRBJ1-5	TGTGCCAGCAGTGAAGTGATTGGGACAGAGGCCGCTTGGAATCATCAGCCCCAGCATTTT	CASSEVIGTEAAWNHQPQHF
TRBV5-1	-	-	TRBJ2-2	TGCGCCAGCAGCCAGGACGGTACTTCGAACACCGGGGAGCTGTTTTTT	CASSQDGTSNTGELFF
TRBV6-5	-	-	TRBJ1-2	TGTGCCAGCAGTTACGGTGTGGGGGGCGCGGTTGGCTACACCTTC	CASSYGVGGAVGYTF
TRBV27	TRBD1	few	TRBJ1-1	TGTGCCAGCAGTTTATCTCGACAGGGGTACACTGAAGCTTTCTTT	CASSLSRQGYTEAFF
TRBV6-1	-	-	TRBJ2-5	TGTGCCAGCAGTTATCAAGAATCGGAGACCCAGTACTTC	CASSYQESETQYF
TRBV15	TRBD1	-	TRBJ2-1	TGTGCCACCAGCCCCGGGACAGGGTTTGATGAGCAGTTCTTC	CATSPGTGFDEQFF
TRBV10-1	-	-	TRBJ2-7	TGCGCCAGCAGTGAACAGGGTCGGGACGAGCAGTACTTC	CASSEQGRDEQYF
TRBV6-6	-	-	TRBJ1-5	TGTGCCAGCAGTTCCTCGGAGGAGCCCCAGCATTTT	CASSSSEEPQHF
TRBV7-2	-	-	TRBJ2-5	TGTGCCAGCAGCTTAGGGGGCACCAGAGAGACCCAGTACTTC	CASSLGGTRETQYF
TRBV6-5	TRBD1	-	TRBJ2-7	TGTGCCAGCAGTTACTCGACAGGGACCTACGAGCAGTACTTC	CASSYSTGTYEQYF
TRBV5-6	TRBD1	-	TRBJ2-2	TGTGCCAGCAGCTTGGGAGGACAGGGGGCTGGGGTCACCGGGGAGCTGTTTTTT	CASSLGGQGAGVTGELFF
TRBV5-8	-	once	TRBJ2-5	TGTGCCAGCCGGCCCCGGGGGCGAGAGACCCAGTACTTC	CASRPRGRETQYF
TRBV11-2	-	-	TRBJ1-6	TGTGCCAGCAGCTTAGGTTTTCGGACAGATAATTCACCCCTCCACTTT	CASSLGFRTDNSPLHF
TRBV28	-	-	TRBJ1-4	TGTGCCAGCAGTTTAGTGGGGGTCTTACGCTCGGGGGATGAAAAACTGTTTTTT	CASSLVGVLRSGDEKLFF
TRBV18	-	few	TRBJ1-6	TGTGCCAGCTCACCGGGCGCTGACGCCGGGTCACCCCTCCACTTT	CASSPGADAGSPLHF
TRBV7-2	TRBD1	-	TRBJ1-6	TGTGCCAGCGGACAGGGGTTTAATTCACCCCTCCACTTT	CASGQGFNSPLHF
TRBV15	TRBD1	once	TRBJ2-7	TGTGCCACCAGCCCCGGCGGGACAGGTCTTTACGAGCAGTACTTC	CATSPGGTGLYEQYF
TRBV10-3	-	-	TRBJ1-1	TGTGCCATCTCGACAGAGAACACTGAAGCTTTCTTT	CAISTENTEAFF
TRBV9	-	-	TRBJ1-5	TGTGCCAGCAGCGTCGGGAATAGCAATCAGCCCCAGCATTTT	CASSVGNSNQPQHF
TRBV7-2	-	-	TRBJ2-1	TGTGCCAGCAGCCCCAACGGGGGGCGCTCCTACAATGAGCAGTTCTTC	CASSPNGGRSYNEQFF
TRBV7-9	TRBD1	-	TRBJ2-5	TGTGCCAGCAGCTTAGGGACAGGGGATCAAGAGACCCAGTACTTC	CASSLGTGDQETQYF
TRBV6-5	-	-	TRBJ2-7	TGTGCCAGCAGTAGACAGATGGGGGCCTACGAGCAGTACTTC	CASSRQMGAYEQYF
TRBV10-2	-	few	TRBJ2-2	TGCGCCAGCCGCGACGTAGGGGAGACCGGGGAGCTGTTTTTT	CASRDVGETGELFF
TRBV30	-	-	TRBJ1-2	TGTGCCTGGAGTGCAGCTAACTATGGCTACACCTTC	CAWSAANYGYTF
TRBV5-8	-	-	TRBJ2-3	TGTGCCAGCAACACCCCTATTCTTGCAGATACGCAGTATTTT	CASNTPILADTQYF
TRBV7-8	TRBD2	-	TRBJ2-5	TGTGCCAGCAGCACTAGGACTAGCGGGAGGAAACAAGAGACCCAGTACTTC	CASSTRTSGRKQETQYF
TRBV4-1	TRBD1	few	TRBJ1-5	TGCGCCAGCAGCCAGGAAACAGGGGTAAGCAATCAGCCCCAGCATTTT	CASSQETGVSNQPQHF
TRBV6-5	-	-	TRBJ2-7	TGTGCCAGCAGAAAGAACGAGCTCTACGAGCAGTACTTC	CASRKNELYEQYF
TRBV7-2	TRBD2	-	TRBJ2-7	TGTGCCAGCAGCTCCAGCGGGGGGCCCTACGAGCAGTACTTC	CASSSSGGPYEQYF
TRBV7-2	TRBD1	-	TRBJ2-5	TGTGCCAGCAGCTTACTGGGACAGGGGTTAGAGACCCAGTACTTC	CASSLLGQGLETQYF
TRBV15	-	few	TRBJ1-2	TGTGCCACCAGCAGAGATCACCGTGGGGAGAGCTACACCTTC	CATSRDHRGESYTF
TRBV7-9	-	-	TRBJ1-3	TGTGCCAGCAGCTTACTTAGGCGTTCATCTGGAAACACCATATATTTT	CASSLLRRSSGNTIYF
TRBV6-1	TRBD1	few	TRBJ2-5	TGTGCCAGCAGTGACAAGACAGGGGTAGAGACCCAGTACTTC	CASSDKTGVETQYF
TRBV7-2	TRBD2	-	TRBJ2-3	TGTGCCAGCAGCTCGACTAGCGGGGCTAAAGATACGCAGTATTTT	CASSSTSGAKDTQYF
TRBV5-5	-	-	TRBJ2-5	TGTGCCAGCAGCTTGGTGGGGGCACAAGAGACCCAGTACTTC	CASSLVGAQETQYF
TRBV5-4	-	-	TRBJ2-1	TGTGCCAGCAGCTTAGGCAAATCAGGGGCCGGGTACAATGAGCAGTTCTTC	CASSLGKSGAGYNEQFF
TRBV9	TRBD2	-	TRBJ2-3	TGTGCCAGCAGCGTAGGCCTAGCGGGGGCCTCCACAGATACGCAGTATTTT	CASSVGLAGASTDTQYF